This T cell receptor (gamma chain) was observed in a study of γδ T cells in repeated Plasmodium falciparum infection. At the level of the study: The natural-infection arm compared Malian children under seasonal malaria with matched Australian children.

There are 17 residues in the CDR3. V lost 3 bases and J lost 8; bases outside the gene matches: 18. Germline V gene lookup returns CDR1 GITISATS and CDR2 ISYDGTV (reference sequence). This clone was seen a few times. The target antigen is unknown. The protein given by TCRdb reflects a much larger clone and differs at residue 7 from this DNA's translation, likely from a read error; the protein shown is the DNA's translation. Gammadelta T cells were flow-sorted from PBMC into Vgamma9/Vdelta2+ and Vdelta2-negative populations for bulk analysis. Sequencing covered both gamma and delta TCR chains per sample. TCRdb re-called clones from the multiplex PCR reads via CATT. The sample includes roughly 24,000 gamma-chain clones, around 3% of them seen just once. Study observations and caveats: Over time and infection, Vgamma9/Vdelta2+ repertoires remained highly stable and polyclonal. Malian donors came from one small rural village, predominantly one ethnic group.

This receptor was taken from a pool of human donors (malaria-infected and uninfected, not separated). V is TRGV9 and J is TRGJP2. TCRdb leaves out the J gene; it was filled in here by matching the DNA to germline. Sample: gamma-delta T cells from blood. CDR3 region: CALWEKRNKAGDWIKTF. CDR3 in DNA: TGTGCCTTGTGGGAGAAACGGAATAAGGCCGGAGATTGGATCAAGACGTTT.